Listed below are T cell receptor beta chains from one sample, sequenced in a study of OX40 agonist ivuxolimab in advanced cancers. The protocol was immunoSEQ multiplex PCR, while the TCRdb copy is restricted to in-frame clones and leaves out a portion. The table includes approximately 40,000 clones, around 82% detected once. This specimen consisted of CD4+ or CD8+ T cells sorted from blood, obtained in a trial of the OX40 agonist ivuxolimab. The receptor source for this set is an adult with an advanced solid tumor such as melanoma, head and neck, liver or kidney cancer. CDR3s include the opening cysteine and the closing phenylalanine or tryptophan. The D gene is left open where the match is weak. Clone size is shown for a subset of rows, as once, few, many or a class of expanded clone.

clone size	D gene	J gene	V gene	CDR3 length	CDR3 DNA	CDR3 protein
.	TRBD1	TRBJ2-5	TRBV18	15	TGTGCCAGCTCACCGACAATGGGACAGCAAGAGACCCAGTACTTC	CASSPTMGQQETQYF
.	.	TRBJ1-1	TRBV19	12	TGTGCCAGTAATGGGCCTAACACTGAAGCTTTCTTT	CASNGPNTEAFF
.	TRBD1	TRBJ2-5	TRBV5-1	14	TGCGCCAGCAGCCCGCGGACAGGGAGGGAGACCCAGTACTTC	CASSPRTGRETQYF
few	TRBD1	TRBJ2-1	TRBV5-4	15	TGTGCCAGCAGCCCCGGGACAGGGGGCTTGAATGAGCAGTTCTTC	CASSPGTGGLNEQFF
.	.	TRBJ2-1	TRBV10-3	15	TGTGCCATCAGTGAAGGTGACAGAACCTACAATGAGCAGTTCTTC	CAISEGDRTYNEQFF
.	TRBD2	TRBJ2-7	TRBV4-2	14	TGTGCCAGCAGCCCCGGGACTAGCGGCTACGAGCAGTACTTC	CASSPGTSGYEQYF
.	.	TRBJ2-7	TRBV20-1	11	TGCAGTGCTATTACAGGAATCGAGCAGTACTTC	CSAITGIEQYF
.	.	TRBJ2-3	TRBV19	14	TGTGCCAGTAGGACTAGGACTAGCACAGATACGCAGTATTTT	CASRTRTSTDTQYF
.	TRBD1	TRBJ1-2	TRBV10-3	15	TGTGCCATCAGTGAGTCACGGGACAGGGTTGAGGGCTACACCTTC	CAISESRDRVEGYTF
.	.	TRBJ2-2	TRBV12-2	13	TGTGCAAGTCGCTTAAGTAAGGGCGGGGAGCTGTTTTTT	CASRLSKGGELFF
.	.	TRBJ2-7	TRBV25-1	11	TGTGCCAGCAGGGAGTTCTACGAGCAGTACTTC	CASREFYEQYF
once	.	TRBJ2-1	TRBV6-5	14	TGTGCCAGCAGAACTACTAGGGCGGTTTCCGAGCAGTTCTTC	CASRTTRAVSEQFF
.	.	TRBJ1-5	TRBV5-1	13	TGCGCCAGCAGCAGGGACATCGGTCAGCCCCAGCATTTT	CASSRDIGQPQHF
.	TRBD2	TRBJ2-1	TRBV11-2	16	TGTGCCAGCAGCCCCTTGTCTAGCGGGTTCTACAATGAGCAGTTCTTC	CASSPLSSGFYNEQFF
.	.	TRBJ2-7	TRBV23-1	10	TGCGCCAGCAGTCGGTCCGAGCAGTACTTC	CASSRSEQYF
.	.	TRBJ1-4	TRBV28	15	TGTGCCAGCAGGGTTCCTAAGGGGATTCATGAAAAACTGTTTTTT	CASRVPKGIHEKLFF
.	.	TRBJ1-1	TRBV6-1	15	TGTGCCAGCAGTGAAGTTCAGGGCCTGAACACTGAAGCTTTCTTT	CASSEVQGLNTEAFF
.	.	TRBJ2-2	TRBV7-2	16	TGTGCCAGCAGCTATTCCGGGACATTGAACACCGGGGAGCTGTTTTTT	CASSYSGTLNTGELFF
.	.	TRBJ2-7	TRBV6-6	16	TGTGCCAGCAGTCCCCGCGCAGGCTTGGGGTCTAACGAGCAGTACTTC	CASSPRAGLGSNEQYF
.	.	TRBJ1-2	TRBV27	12	TGTGCCAGCAGTTCGGCCTACTATGGCTACACCTTC	CASSSAYYGYTF
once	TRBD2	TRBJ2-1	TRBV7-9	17	TGTGCCAGCAGCAGGACACTCGGACTAGCGGGTGACAATGAGCAGTTCTTC	CASSRTLGLAGDNEQFF
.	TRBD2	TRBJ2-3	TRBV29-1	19	TGCAGCGTTGGTGGTAGCGGGACCTCACCCTTCACCCGCACAGATACGCAGTATTTT	CSVGGSGTSPFTRTDTQYF